Listed below are T cell receptor beta chains from one sample, sequenced in a study of human T cells and chemical hapten exposure. A single record per CDR3 protein comes from TCRdb applying MiXCR to the RACE reads. The data hold about 360,000 distinct CDR3 sequences, with around 6.9% observed a single time. The sample in question was whole blood, obtained in connection with sensitization to the hapten diphenylcyclopropenone (DPC). Source of these receptors: a woman aged 18-30 years with alopecia areata. Some clones in this sample may be carry-over from other donors' samples. CDR3s include the opening cysteine and the closing phenylalanine or tryptophan. Each record gives: J gene, V gene, clone size, CDR3 length, D gene, CDR3 DNA, CDR3 protein. The D gene is left open where the match is weak. Clone size is given for some rows only: seen once, a few or many times, or a class if the clone is expanded.

TRBJ2-1,TRBV12-3/TRBV12-4,-,14,-,TGTGCCAGCAAACCGGGGTTCTCCTACAATGAGCAGTTCTTC,CASKPGFSYNEQFF
TRBJ2-7,TRBV4-3,many,16,TRBD2,TGCGCCAGCAGCCAAGATGTTAGCGGGGGGTACGACGAGCAGTACTTC,CASSQDVSGGYDEQYF
TRBJ1-5,TRBV7-8,-,18,TRBD1,TGTGCCAGCAGCCGATTTGGGACAGGCCGATATAGCAATCAGCCCCAGCATTTT,CASSRFGTGRYSNQPQHF
TRBJ2-2,TRBV12-3/TRBV12-4,few,17,-,TGTGCCAGCAGTTTGGACGGAAGCTCTCGAAACACCGGGGAGCTGTTTTTT,CASSLDGSSRNTGELFF
TRBJ2-7,TRBV6-2/TRBV6-3,few,15,TRBD1,TGTGCCAGCAGTTACTTCGGGACAGGTTCCTACGAGCAGTACTTC,CASSYFGTGSYEQYF
TRBJ2-3,TRBV20-1,many,14,TRBD2,TGCAGTGCTAGACTAGCGGGGAACACAGATACGCAGTATTTT,CSARLAGNTDTQYF
TRBJ2-4,TRBV12-3/TRBV12-4,few,13,TRBD2,TGTGCCGTGCGGGGGGTCTCCAAAAACATTCAGTACTTC,CAVRGVSKNIQYF
TRBJ2-3,TRBV27,-,15,TRBD2,TGTGCCAGCTCTATAGCGGGGACTAGCACAGATACGCAGTATTTT,CASSIAGTSTDTQYF
TRBJ2-5,TRBV7-2,-,12,-,TGTGCCAGCAGCCCTCATCTATATAACCAGTACTTC,CASSPHLYNQYF
TRBJ2-3,TRBV6-2/TRBV6-3,-,16,-,TGTGCCAGCAGCGACCGCGGGGCCTCTAGCACAGATACGCAGTATTTT,CASSDRGASSTDTQYF
TRBJ1-2,TRBV1,-,15,-,TGCACCAGCAGCCAAGATAAAGGACAGAGCTATGGCTACACCTTC,CTSSQDKGQSYGYTF
TRBJ2-3,TRBV6-1,few,14,-,TGTGCCAGCAGTATAGCTCCTGGCACAGATACGCAGTATTTT,CASSIAPGTDTQYF
TRBJ1-2,TRBV7-2,-,12,-,TGTGCCAGCAGCTTAGATACCGCTGGCTACACCTTC,CASSLDTAGYTF
TRBJ1-2,TRBV24-1,-,14,-,TGTGCCACCAGTGATTCAGATACGAAATATGGCTACACCTTC,CATSDSDTKYGYTF
TRBJ2-3,TRBV28,-,18,-,TGTGCCAGCAGTCCCCGAAAGCGTACAGGGCAACCGGCAGATACGCAGTATTTT,CASSPRKRTGQPADTQYF
TRBJ2-2,TRBV7-4,many,13,-,TGTGCCAGCAGGACGGCAAACACCGGGGAGCTGTTTTTT,CASRTANTGELFF
TRBJ2-5,TRBV10-3,-,14,-,TGTGCCATCAGTTCCTACTCGTCACAAGAGACCCAGTACTTC,CAISSYSSQETQYF
TRBJ1-1,TRBV5-4,few,14,TRBD1,TGTGCCAGCAGTGGGACAGGGAAGAACACTGAAGCTTTCTTT,CASSGTGKNTEAFF
TRBJ2-1,TRBV29-1,many,18,-,TGCAGCGTTGCCAAACCCTTACAGGTCCGGGCCTCCTACAATGAGCAGTTCTTC,CSVAKPLQVRASYNEQFF
TRBJ1-4,TRBV4-1,-,15,-,TGCGCCAGCAGCTTGCAGGGTTTAGCTAATGAAAAACTGTTTTTT,CASSLQGLANEKLFF
TRBJ2-6,TRBV6-5,few,21,-,TGTGCCAGCAGTTACTCGGAAATCTTTCGGCCCCTTCTCTCTGGGGCCAACGTCCTGACTTTC,CASSYSEIFRPLLSGANVLTF
TRBJ2-1,TRBV4-3,many,16,TRBD2,TGCGCCAGCAGCCAAGATGCTAGCGGGTCCTACAATGAGCAGTTCTTC,CASSQDASGSYNEQFF
TRBJ1-6,TRBV20-1,-,17,TRBD1,TGCAGTGCTAGAGATACGGCGACAGGGCACGAAAATTCACCCCTCCACTTT,CSARDTATGHENSPLHF
TRBJ1-4,TRBV7-2,-,13,-,TGTGCCAGCAGCTCCTTAAACCAGGAAAAACTGTTTTTT,CASSSLNQEKLFF
TRBJ2-3,TRBV20-1,-,12,-,TGCAGTGTCACAGGACCCACAGATACGCAGTATTTT,CSVTGPTDTQYF
TRBJ1-5,TRBV6-2/TRBV6-3,few,14,-,TGTGCCAGCAGTGGAGACTGGGGGCTGAAGCCCCAGCATTTT,CASSGDWGLKPQHF
TRBJ1-1,TRBV27,few,13,TRBD1,TGTGCCAGCAGGCCCGGACAGGCCACTGAAGCTTTCTTT,CASRPGQATEAFF
TRBJ2-7,TRBV7-6,many,14,-,TGTGCCAGCAGCGCACGATTTAGCTCCTACGAGCAGTACTTC,CASSARFSSYEQYF
TRBJ2-1,TRBV6-5,-,16,TRBD2,TGTGCCAGCAGTCTCGAGACTAGCGGGGGGGCCTATGAGCAGTTCTTC,CASSLETSGGAYEQFF
TRBJ1-2,TRBV5-1,many,14,-,TGCGCCAGCAGCCAGACAGATTTTAACTATGGCTACACCTTC,CASSQTDFNYGYTF
TRBJ2-1,TRBV3-1,-,15,TRBD2,TGTGCCAGCAGCCCCTACGGGACTACGCTAAATGAGCAGTTCTTC,CASSPYGTTLNEQFF
TRBJ2-6,TRBV29-1,many,14,TRBD1,TGCAGCATCGGGACAGGGTTCGGGGCCAACGTCCTGACTTTC,CSIGTGFGANVLTF
TRBJ2-3,TRBV7-9,-,16,-,TGTGCCAGCAGCCAGATCCAGCCCAGCGGCACAGATACGCAGTATTTT,CASSQIQPSGTDTQYF
TRBJ2-4,TRBV19,few,14,TRBD2,TGTGCCAGTAGTCGAGCGGGGGGGAGAAACATTCAGTACTTC,CASSRAGGRNIQYF
TRBJ1-1,TRBV6-5,many,15,-,TGTGCCAGCAGTTACTCGGACAGTTTGAACACTGAAGCTTTCTTT,CASSYSDSLNTEAFF
TRBJ1-6,TRBV6-1,-,14,-,TGTGCCAGCAGGGGGGCGCAGTTGGATTCACCCCTCCACTTT,CASRGAQLDSPLHF
TRBJ2-4,TRBV10-3,many,13,-,TGTGCCTCCCGGGGGCTATCCAAAAACATTCAGTACTTC,CASRGLSKNIQYF